A selection of T cell receptor beta chains follows, all from one sample in a study of shared clonotypes between healthy human individuals. The assay was immunoSEQ multiplex PCR, and TCRdb's table has in-frame clones only and misses some. The sample lists about 1.1 million clones, 70% to 85% seen once, with over 0.8% in the top ten. The source material was memory CD4+ T cells from PBMCs. Source of these receptors: a man between 18 and 35 years old in good health. Some clones in this sample may be carry-over from other donors' samples. CDR3s include the opening cysteine and the closing phenylalanine or tryptophan. A D gene is named only where the DNA matches it firmly. The size entry is marked missing in some rows and otherwise reads once, few, many or a size class.

J gene: TRBJ2-7; clone size: NA; V gene: TRBV7-9; D gene: NA; CDR3 protein: CASSLAGGPFSEQYF; CDR3 DNA: TGTGCCAGCAGCTTAGCGGGGGGGCCCTTCAGCGAGCAGTACTTC
J gene: TRBJ1-2; clone size: NA; V gene: TRBV5-1; D gene: NA; CDR3 protein: CASSLIPNYGYTF; CDR3 DNA: TGCGCCAGCAGCTTAATCCCTAACTATGGCTACACCTTC
J gene: TRBJ1-1; clone size: once; V gene: TRBV28; D gene: NA; CDR3 protein: CASTQPQMNTEAFF; CDR3 DNA: TGTGCCAGCACCCAACCTCAAATGAACACTGAAGCTTTCTTT
J gene: TRBJ2-3; clone size: NA; V gene: TRBV10-3; D gene: TRBD1; CDR3 protein: CAITSGQGGENTQYF; CDR3 DNA: TGTGCCATCACAAGTGGACAGGGAGGAGAAAATACGCAGTATTTT
J gene: TRBJ2-7; clone size: NA; V gene: TRBV19; D gene: TRBD2; CDR3 protein: CASSMGTSGSSNYEQYF; CDR3 DNA: TGTGCCAGTAGTATGGGGACTAGCGGGAGTTCCAACTACGAGCAGTACTTC
J gene: TRBJ1-1; clone size: many; V gene: TRBV29-1; D gene: NA; CDR3 protein: CSVEIVDREAFF; CDR3 DNA: TGCAGCGTTGAAATTGTTGACAGAGAAGCTTTCTTT
J gene: TRBJ1-5; clone size: NA; V gene: TRBV7-8; D gene: NA; CDR3 protein: CASSSNRDQPQHF; CDR3 DNA: TGTGCCAGCAGCTCCAACAGGGATCAGCCCCAGCATTTT
J gene: TRBJ2-2; clone size: NA; V gene: TRBV7-7; D gene: NA; CDR3 protein: CASSLGTSMGLFF; CDR3 DNA: TGTGCCAGCAGCTTGGGGACTTCGATGGGGCTGTTTTTT
J gene: TRBJ2-7; clone size: many; V gene: TRBV9; D gene: TRBD2; CDR3 protein: CASSVDGGNEQYF; CDR3 DNA: TGTGCCAGCAGCGTAGACGGGGGGAACGAGCAGTACTTC
J gene: TRBJ1-5; clone size: NA; V gene: TRBV7-6; D gene: NA; CDR3 protein: CASSPGLGEQPQHF; CDR3 DNA: TGTGCCAGCAGCCCCGGGCTAGGAGAACAGCCCCAGCATTTT